This T cell receptor beta chain was profiled in a study of blood T cell repertoires in COVID-19. Looking at the study overall: T cells, B-cell-depleted T cells, or PBMCs supplied cDNA or gDNA.

This table comes from immunoSEQ multiplex PCR, and its TCRdb copy is limited to in-frame clones, with some not included. Here the sample spans 150,000 to 200,000 clones, more than 75% being singletons. CDR1 is LGHNA, CDR2 YSLEER, per germline. With 6 bases clipped from V and 8 bases from J, the junction kept 6 bases outside the gene matches. The CDR3 totals 14 residues. The receptor's source is a woman aged 45 to 65 with COVID-19, enrolled during active disease. The chain employs TRBV4-3 and TRBJ1-4; the match to TRBD1 covers 10 bases. Material for sequencing was peripheral blood. The CDR3: CASSRDRGDEKLFF. The CDR3 DNA reads TGCGCCAGCAGTCGGGACAGGGGAGACGAAAAACTGTTTTTT.